The 27 T cell receptor beta chains below all came from one sample that was sequenced in a study of T-cell reconstitution after alpha-beta-depleted transplantation in children (dated by TCRdb to about 2016). Libraries were prepared through PCR. The instrument given in TCRdb is Illumina HiSeq 2500. TCR library preparation used molecular barcoding, with unique molecular identifiers applied to normalize quantification of the TCRbeta repertoire. TCRdb reworked the public reads: Q25 trimming with fastp, MiXCR clone assembly, productive beta chains retained. Merged by CDR3 protein, the rows form single entries marked with the most common genes and DNA. This sample gives fewer than 700,000 distinct CDR3 sequences in total; 10% to 15% of them show up just once. Of the sample, 2.2% is held by the ten largest clones. Interpreted using the paper, the treatment or condition label stands for: allogeneic hematopoietic cell transplantation with graft depleted of TCRalphabeta T cells and CD19 B cells.

The specimen was PBMCs, mostly from graft donor cells, collected 360 days after TCRalphabeta/CD19-depleted stem cell transplant. These receptors were collected from a male patient younger than 18 who had a stem cell transplant for acute myeloid leukemia, so the T cells may come from the graft donor.

This clonotype was picked up many times. The rearrangement uses TRBV20-1 and TRBJ2-2; D is undetermined. Deletions cut 6 bases from V and 0 bases from J, with 8 bases between. CDR3 length: 13 residues. Germline CDR1 is DFQATT and CDR2 is SNEGSKA (reference sequence). As DNA, the CDR3 is TGCAGTGCAGTGCTCCCGAACACCGGGGAGCTGTTTTTT. Its protein product is CSAVLPNTGELFF.

This clonotype was counted at least ten times. This chain uses TRBV29-1 with TRBJ2-5, with TRBD1 matching over 8 bases. J was trimmed by 5 bases and V by 4 bases; bases with no gene match: 12. Germline CDR1 reads SQVTM; CDR2 reads ANQGSEA. This CDR3 contains 15 residues. As DNA, the CDR3 is TGCAGCGTTGCGGCGTCGAACAGGGGGAGGGAGACCCAGTACTTC. Its protein product is CSVAASNRGRETQYF.

In its sample, this clonotype was seen many times. The chain has TRBV5-1 and TRBJ2-2, with D unresolved. CDR3 length: 15 amino acids. Trimming cost V 0 bases and J 5 bases, with 11 bases left between them. Germline lookup yields CDR1 SGHRS and CDR2 YFSETQ. The chain's CDR3 is CASSLVTRITGELFF. The CDR3 nucleotides are TGCGCCAGCAGCTTGGTTACCCGGATTACCGGGGAGCTGTTTTTT. The full variable domain, completed using reference TRBV5-1 and TRBJ2-2, is KAGVTQTPRYLIKTRGQQVTLSCSPISGHRSVSWYQQTPGQGLQFLFEYFSETQRNKGNFPGRFSGRQFSNSRSEMNVSTLELGDSALYLCASSLVTRITGELFFGEGSRLTVL.

This clonotype was observed at least ten times. The V and J genes are TRBV30 and TRBJ2-5; D is unresolved. V gave up 3 bases and J gave up 2 bases, with 19 bases separating them. This CDR3 has 16 amino acids. Germline assignment: CDR1 GTSNPN and CDR2 SVGIG (reference sequence). The CDR3 here is CAWSVSTPNRQETQYF. CDR3 DNA: TGTGCCTGGAGCGTTTCCACCCCAAACCGGCAAGAGACCCAGTACTTC.

In its sample, this clonotype was seen a few times. The V call is TRBV27, the J call TRBJ2-2; the match to TRBD2 covers 13 bases. CDR1 and CDR2 (germline): MNHEY, SMNVEV (reference sequence). V shed 7 bases, J shed 5 bases, and the junction held 7 bases outside the gene matches. The CDR3 has 16 amino acids. Here the CDR3 reads CASTQRTSGRTGELFF. The CDR3, as DNA: TGTGCCAGCACCCAGAGGACTAGCGGGAGAACCGGGGAGCTGTTTTTT.

This clonotype was observed many times. One junction end does not reproduce the germline sequence, and a read error may be involved. This chain connects TRBV7-2 to TRBJ2-5, with D possibly being TRBD1 or TRBD2 (5 bases each). CDR1 SGHTA and CDR2 FQGNSA come from the germline V gene. This CDR3 is 13 amino acids long. Written as DNA, the CDR3 is TGTGCCAGCAGTAGGACGGATGAGGGGCGTAGGAACTTC. Translation gives CASSRTDEGRRNF.

The rearrangement joins TRBV7-3 to TRBJ2-1; TRBD2 matches 9 bases. Germline values: CDR1 SGHTA, CDR2 FQGTGA. With 3 bases clipped from V and 6 bases from J, the junction kept 6 bases outside the gene matches. The CDR3 spans 15 residues. The CDR3 region is CASSFQAGGLNEQFF. The CDR3 nucleotides read TGTGCCAGCAGCTTTCAAGCGGGAGGCCTCAATGAGCAGTTCTTC.

The chain employs TRBV29-1 and TRBJ2-7; D possibly uses TRBD1 or TRBD2 (5 bases each). CDR3 length equals 15 residues. Germline V gene sequence: CDR1 SQVTM, CDR2 ANQGSEA. V lost 4 bases and J lost 2, with 18 bases in between. The chain's CDR3 is CSVGALAPGPYEQYF. CDR3 sequence (DNA): TGCAGCGTTGGAGCTCTAGCCCCGGGGCCCTACGAGCAGTACTTC.

This clonotype showed up many times. This chain joins TRBV7-2 and TRBJ2-2; D possibly uses TRBD1 or TRBD2 (6 bases each). The CDR3 loop spans 15 amino acids. From germline, CDR1 is SGHTA and CDR2 FQGNSA. Deletions cut 3 bases from V and 4 bases from J, with 12 bases between. The CDR3 region is CASSLGGRGTGELFF. The CDR3 coding sequence is TGTGCCAGCAGCTTGGGGGGCCGGGGCACCGGGGAGCTGTTTTTT.

This sequence joins TRBV28 and TRBJ2-7; D is tentatively TRBD1 or TRBD2 (5 bases each). V was pared by 5 bases and J by 2 bases, with 16 bases between. The CDR3 covers 15 residues. CDR1 is MDHEN, CDR2 SYDVKM, per germline. CDR3 region: CASSLGTVEAYEQYF. The CDR3 DNA reads as TGTGCCAGCAGTCTCGGGACGGTTGAAGCCTACGAGCAGTACTTC.

V is TRBV19 and J is TRBJ2-3; D might be TRBD1 or TRBD2, each matching 5 bases. The CDR3 covers 15 residues. V gave up 7 bases and J gave up 6 bases, with 20 bases separating them. Germline V gene sequence: CDR1 LNHDA, CDR2 SQIVND (reference sequence). The CDR3 region has the DNA TGTGCCAGTATTGGGACCAGAGCGGATGTGGATACGCAGTATTTT. Protein: CASIGTRADVDTQYF.

The chain joins TRBV20-1 to TRBJ2-5; TRBD2 matches at 8 bases. The V gene's germline CDR1 is DFQATT and CDR2 SNEGSKA (reference sequence). CDR3 length equals 14 residues. V was clipped by 6 bases and J by 5 bases; unmatched bases: 11. This CDR3 reads CSAPAGEGRETQYF. For the CDR3, the DNA is TGCAGTGCCCCAGCGGGGGAGGGCCGTGAGACCCAGTACTTC.

The rearrangement uses TRBV3-1 and TRBJ2-7; 15 bases agree with TRBD2. This CDR3 comprises 18 residues. Losses at the gene ends were 3 bases for V and 4 bases for J; bases not matched to a gene: 10. Germline V gene sequence: CDR1 LGHDT, CDR2 YNNKEL (reference sequence). The chain's CDR3 is CASSQGVSGLAGGYEQYF. DNA of the CDR3: TGTGCCAGCAGCCAGGGAGTTTCGGGACTAGCGGGAGGTTACGAGCAGTACTTC.

The chain recombines TRBV30 with TRBJ2-7; D is uncertain. V lost 0 bases and J 0 bases, leaving 6 bases between the germline ends. The CDR3 extends over 13 amino acids. Germline V gene sequence: CDR1 GTSNPN, CDR2 SVGIG (reference sequence). CDR3 DNA sequence: TGTGCCTGGAGTGTAGGCACCTCCTACGAGCAGTACTTC. This codes for CAWSVGTSYEQYF.

The CDR3 DNA is TGTGCCAGTGGAACCCTAGCCAAAAACATTCAGTACTTC. Amino acid sequence: CASGTLAKNIQYF. The gene calls are TRBV19 and TRBJ2-4; no clear D gene. CDR1 is LNHDA, CDR2 SQIVND, per germline (reference sequence). The CDR3 is made up of 13 amino acids. V shed 8 bases and J shed 0 bases, with 8 bases lying between them.

This clonotype was picked up a small number of times. The V gene is TRBV2, the J gene TRBJ2-2; 7 nucleotides agree with TRBD2. Per the germline V gene, CDR1 is SNHLY and CDR2 is FYNNEI. The V gene end was trimmed by 8 bases and the J gene end by 2 bases; junction bases not matched to a gene: 20. The CDR3 has 19 amino acids. The CDR3 loop is CASGRGRERGHSNTGELFF. The CDR3 DNA sequence: TGTGCCAGCGGCCGAGGGCGGGAGAGGGGTCATTCCAACACCGGGGAGCTGTTTTTT.

This clonotype was counted ten times or more. The rearrangement links TRBV10-3 to TRBJ2-2; 8 bases are a match to TRBD2. J lost 4 bases, V lost 4 bases, and 8 bases had no gene match. The germline V gene encodes CDR1 ENHRY and CDR2 SYGVKD. The CDR3 totals 16 residues. The CDR3 loop reads CAISVTGGPGTGELFF. The CDR3 DNA is TGTGCCATCAGTGTAACGGGAGGGCCGGGCACCGGGGAGCTGTTTTTT.

The V call is TRBV6-2 or TRBV6-3, the J call TRBJ2-7; D is uncertain. The germline V gene encodes CDR1 MNHEY and CDR2 SVGEGT. Trimming removed 2 bases at V and 3 bases at J, with 17 bases between. There are 16 residues in the CDR3. The CDR3 DNA is TGTGCCAGCAGTTACGTGGTAGCCCGACTGAACTACGAGCAGTACTTC. Its protein is CASSYVVARLNYEQYF.

This clonotype has a handful of counts. The rearrangement joins TRBV6-1 to TRBJ2-1; perhaps TRBD1 as D (6 bases). CDR1 and CDR2 from the germline V gene are MNHNS and SASEGT. V was trimmed by 5 bases and J by 9 bases, leaving 20 bases between them. This CDR3 is 15 amino acids long. The CDR3 bases are TGTGCCAGCAGTCCCAGGGACCTAGCACAGGGTGAGCAGTTCTTC. Its translation is CASSPRDLAQGEQFF.

The chain joins TRBV3-1 to TRBJ2-3; 14 bases map to TRBD2. CDR1 is LGHDT, CDR2 YNNKEL, per germline (reference sequence). This CDR3 has 18 residues. With 3 bases clipped from V and 2 bases from J, the junction kept 7 bases outside the gene matches. In DNA form, the CDR3 reads TGTGCCAGCAGCCACGGGGGACTAGCGGGAGATCTCACAGATACGCAGTATTTT. Amino acids: CASSHGGLAGDLTDTQYF.

This clonotype was counted many times. V and J are TRBV12-3 or TRBV12-4 and TRBJ2-2; D is ambiguous. Deletions cut 6 bases from V and 1 base from J, with 12 bases between. The CDR3 sequence is 15 residues long. Here the CDR3 DNA reads TGTGCCAGCAGACCGGATCCAAAGAACACCGGGGAGCTGTTTTTT. Its translation is CASRPDPKNTGELFF.

In this sample, this clonotype turned up a few times. The V gene is TRBV12-3 or TRBV12-4, the J gene TRBJ2-7, with 9 bases aligning to TRBD1. The CDR3 covers 16 residues. Trimming at V came to 4 bases and at J to 5 bases, leaving 12 bases not matched to a gene. The DNA for the CDR3 is TGTGCCAGCAGTTCTCCCACCGGGACAGGGCCCCACGAGCAGTACTTC. Encoded protein: CASSSPTGTGPHEQYF.

This clonotype has a count of ten or more. CDR3 residues: CSVRGTSGRGTDTQYF. CDR3 nucleotides: TGCAGCGTCAGGGGGACTAGCGGGAGAGGCACAGATACGCAGTATTTT. The chain combines TRBV29-1 with TRBJ2-3, with 14 bases lining up with TRBD2. The CDR3 runs 16 residues. From germline, CDR1 is SQVTM and CDR2 ANQGSEA. With V trimmed by 6 bases and J by 1 base, 6 bases remained unmatched.

This clonotype was counted ten times or more. The V gene is TRBV12-3 or TRBV12-4, the J gene TRBJ2-7, with D maybe TRBD2 (6 bases). This CDR3 has 15 residues. Trimming took 5 bases from V and 1 from J, leaving 15 bases between them. The CDR3 coding sequence is TGTGCCAGCAGTCGACTCGGGAGAATTTCCTACGAGCAGTACTTC. This codes for CASSRLGRISYEQYF.

The chain is built from TRBV4-1 and TRBJ1-1; D not resolved. V shed 0 bases and J shed 5 bases, with 10 bases lying between them. From germline, CDR1 is MGHRA and CDR2 YSYEKL. The CDR3 covers 14 residues. The CDR3 nucleotides read TGCGCCAGCAGCCAAGATGGGCTTAGAACTGAAGCTTTCTTT. This gives the protein CASSQDGLRTEAFF.

This clonotype came up a few times. The conserved final phenylalanine or tryptophan is absent from the CDR3, which likely points to a read error. The rearrangement joins TRBV7-9 to TRBJ1-1; unclear D gene. Trimming took 2 bases from V and 1 from J, leaving 8 bases between them. CDR1 and CDR2 from the germline V gene are SEHNR and FQNEAQ (reference sequence). The CDR3 sequence is 14 residues long. The CDR3 bases are TGTGCCAGCAGCTTAAAGGACGGGAACACTGAAGCTTTCTGT. It is translated as CASSLKDGNTEAFC.

The V gene is TRBV30, the J gene TRBJ2-7; TRBD1 matches 7 bases. CDR3 length: 11 residues. CDR1 and CDR2 (germline): GTSNPN, SVGIG (reference sequence). V dropped 5 bases and J dropped 3; count of bases not matched to a gene: 1. The CDR3 sequence is CAWDRDYEQYF. For the CDR3, the DNA is TGTGCCTGGGACAGGGACTACGAGCAGTACTTC. Based on the CDR3 plus reference TRBV30 and TRBJ2-7, the full variable domain is SQTIHQWPATLVQPVGSPLSLECTVEGTSNPNLYWYRQAAGRGLQLLFYSVGIGQISSEVPQNLSASRPQDRQFILSSKKLLLSDSGFYLCAWDRDYEQYFGPGTRLTVT.